This T cell receptor beta chain appears in the sequencing data of a study of blood T cell repertoires in COVID-19. In the study overall: Sample material is recorded as cDNA or gDNA derived from T cells, B-cell-depleted T cells, or PBMCs.

CDR1 and CDR2 (germline): SGHVS, FQNEAQ. Trimming cost V 5 bases and J 6 bases; bases outside gene matches: 9. The CDR3 length is 15 residues. Sequencing was performed with immunoSEQ multiplex PCR; in TCRdb, only in-frame clones are kept and a portion is missing. The data contain 250,000 to 350,000 clones, 70% to 90% of them singletons. The sample consisted of peripheral blood. The TCR comes from a human donor with COVID-19, enrolled during active disease. The donor label of this sample is uncertain. This chain connects TRBV7-8 to TRBJ1-1; 10 bases fit TRBD1. CDR3 sequence reads: CASSRRDRGLAEAFF. In DNA, the CDR3 is TGTGCCAGCAGCCGTCGGGACAGGGGCCTCGCTGAAGCTTTCTTT. Supplemented by reference TRBV7-8 and TRBJ1-1, the full variable domain reads GAGVSQSPRYKVAKRGQDVALRCDPISGHVSLFWYQQALGQGPEFLTYFQNEAQLDKSGLPSDRFFAERPEGSVSTLKIQRTQQEDSAVYLCASSRRDRGLAEAFFGQGTRLTVV.